The 20 T cell receptor beta chains in this list originate from one sample, sequenced in a study of blood T cell repertoires in COVID-19. Only in-frame clones appear in the TCRdb table, and some are missing; sequencing was by immunoSEQ multiplex PCR. The sample records fewer than 200,000 clones, approximately 79% being singletons. The specimen sequenced was peripheral blood. Receptors originate from an older woman with COVID-19, enrolled during active disease.

This chain uses TRBV6-6 with TRBJ1-2, with TRBD1 matching 8 bases. The germline gives CDR1 MNHNY, CDR2 SVGAGI (reference sequence). With 5 bases clipped from V and 4 bases from J, the junction kept 6 bases outside the gene matches. The CDR3 is made up of 14 amino acids. CDR3 in amino acids: CASSRGQESYGYTF. Here the CDR3 DNA reads TGTGCCAGCAGTCGGGGACAGGAAAGCTATGGCTACACCTTC.

The CDR3 spells CASSPSGQSPYEQYV. The CDR3 region has the DNA TGTGCCAGCAGTCCTTCGGGACAGTCCCCCTACGAGCAGTACGTC. V gene TRBV27 combines with J gene TRBJ2-7; 7 bases are shared with TRBD1. The germline gives CDR1 MNHEY, CDR2 SMNVEV (reference sequence). V lost 5 bases to trimming and J lost 2 bases; unmatched junction nucleotides: 9. The CDR3 extends over 15 amino acids.

The rearrangement uses TRBV18 and TRBJ2-5; 9 positions match TRBD1. The CDR3 is 14 residues long. J gave up 4 bases and V 3 bases, and 3 bases lay outside the gene matches. Per the germline V gene, CDR1 is KGHSH and CDR2 is LQKENI. The CDR3 coding sequence is TGTGCCAGCTCACCGCAGACAGGGGGAGAGACCCAGTACTTC. This sequence encodes CASSPQTGGETQYF. The whole variable domain, filled in from reference TRBV18 and TRBJ2-5, reads NAGVMQNPRHLVRRRGQEARLRCSPMKGHSHVYWYRQLPEEGLKFMVYLQKENIIDESGMPKERFSAEFPKEGPSILRIQQVVRGDSAAYFCASSPQTGGETQYFGPGTRLLVL.

Here the CDR3 reads CASSPEHLTGSGNTIYF. For the CDR3, the DNA is TGTGCCAGCAGCCCCGAACACCTGACAGGCTCTGGAAACACCATATATTTT. The chain recombines TRBV7-8 with TRBJ1-3, with D perhaps matching TRBD1 (6 bases). This CDR3 contains 17 residues. Germline lookup yields CDR1 SGHVS and CDR2 FQNEAQ. Trimming removed 5 bases from V and 0 bases from J, with 17 bases in between.

V gene TRBV5-4 combines with J gene TRBJ2-2, with a tentative D call TRBD1 (6 bases). The length of the CDR3 is 15 residues. V was clipped by 0 bases and J by 0 bases, with 6 bases between them. The V gene's germline CDR1 is SGHNT and CDR2 YYREEE (reference sequence). The DNA for the CDR3 is TGTGCCAGCAGCTTGGAGGGGGCGAACACCGGGGAGCTGTTTTTT. Encoded protein: CASSLEGANTGELFF. The variable domain in full, completed from reference TRBV5-4 and TRBJ2-2, reads ETGVTQSPTHLIKTRGQQVTLRCSSQSGHNTVSWYQQALGQGPQFIFQYYREEENGRGNFPPRFSGLQFPNYSSELNVNALELDDSALYLCASSLEGANTGELFFGEGSRLTVL.

V and J are TRBV18 and TRBJ1-1, with D maybe TRBD1 (5 bases). Trimming cost V 3 bases and J 1 base, with 6 bases left between them. Per the germline V gene, CDR1 is KGHSH and CDR2 is LQKENI. CDR3 length: 13 amino acids. The CDR3 DNA sequence: TGTGCCAGCTCACCGGGGGGGAACACTGAAGCTTTCTTT. Its translation is CASSPGGNTEAFF.

This clone was seen a handful of times. The chain links TRBV5-4 to TRBJ2-1; TRBD1 matches at 8 bases. The V and J ends lost 0 bases and 6 bases, in that order; junction bases with no gene match: 5. This CDR3 region has 15 residues. CDR1 SGHNT and CDR2 YYREEE come from the germline V gene (reference sequence). The CDR3 loop reads CASSLGQGKGNEQFF. CDR3 nucleotides: TGTGCCAGCAGCTTGGGACAGGGGAAGGGCAATGAGCAGTTCTTC.

J is TRBJ2-1 and V is TRBV5-6, with TRBD2 identical over 8 bases. The CDR3 has 15 amino acids. The J segment lost 7 bases and the V segment lost 4 bases, leaving 10 bases of the junction unmatched. CDR1 and CDR2 from the germline V gene are SGHDT and YYEEEE. Written as DNA, the CDR3 is TGTGCCAGCAGCCCGCCAGCGGGGGAGAAGAATGAGCAGTTCTTC. This translates into CASSPPAGEKNEQFF. Drawing the rest from reference TRBV5-6 and TRBJ2-1, the complete variable domain is DAGVTQSPTHLIKTRGQQVTLRCSPKSGHDTVSWYQQALGQGPQFIFQYYEEEERQRGNFPDRFSGHQFPNYSSELNVNALLLGDSALYLCASSPPAGEKNEQFFGPGTRLTVL.

In its sample, this clone was seen once. V is TRBV15 and J is TRBJ2-2; D may be TRBD2 (5 bases). The CDR3 totals 16 residues. CDR1 and CDR2 (germline): LNHNV, YYDKDF (reference sequence). Trimming cost V 0 bases and J 2 bases, with 10 bases left between them. CDR3 DNA sequence: TGTGCCACCAGCAGAGAGACGGGGAGCAACACCGGGGAGCTGTTTTTT. This codes for CATSRETGSNTGELFF.

The V gene is TRBV18, the J gene TRBJ2-5; 7 bases fit TRBD1. V lost 2 bases, J lost 3 bases, and 6 bases stayed unmatched. The CDR3 extends over 15 amino acids. Per the germline V gene, CDR1 is KGHSH and CDR2 is LQKENI. In DNA, the CDR3 is TGTGCCAGCTCACCAAGGCAGGGGGTTAAAGAGACCCAGTACTTC. Encoded protein: CASSPRQGVKETQYF.

The genes are TRBV6-6 and TRBJ2-1, with TRBD2 matching 12 bases. Per germline, CDR1 MNHNY and CDR2 SVGAGI (reference sequence). V shed 5 bases, J shed 0 bases, and the junction held 23 bases outside the gene matches. The CDR3 spans 23 residues. For the CDR3, the DNA is TGTGCCAGCAGTCGAGTTGAGGCTAGCGGGAGGGCTTGGGATAGAAGCTCCTACAATGAGCAGTTCTTC. Its protein product is CASSRVEASGRAWDRSSYNEQFF.

This chain uses TRBV6-5 with TRBJ1-2; D may be TRBD1 (6 bases). This CDR3 spans 14 amino acids. Germline-derived CDR1 and CDR2 are MNHEY and SVGAGI. V dropped 2 bases and J dropped 7 bases, with 14 bases sitting between them. CDR3 amino acids: CASSYGGGLVGYTF. The CDR3 nucleotides read TGTGCCAGCAGTTACGGGGGGGGGCTCGTTGGCTACACCTTC.

The V gene is TRBV9, the J gene TRBJ2-6; D ambiguous. V dropped 4 bases and J dropped 0 bases, with 17 bases sitting between them. The germline CDR1 and CDR2 sequences are SGDLS and YYNGEE. This CDR3 region has 18 residues. The CDR3 DNA is TGTGCCAGCAGCCCCAATCGGGTTTTGGACTCTGGGGCCAACGTCCTGACTTTC. It specifies CASSPNRVLDSGANVLTF.

The chain recombines TRBV5-4 with TRBJ1-1; tentatively, D is TRBD1 (6 bases). Germline lookup yields CDR1 SGHNT and CDR2 YYREEE (reference sequence). The CDR3 runs 14 residues. Trimming took off 5 bases at V and 8 bases at J, with 19 bases between the two ends. CDR3: CASSPLQGSSEAFF. In nucleotides, the CDR3 is TGTGCCAGCAGTCCGTTACAGGGATCATCCGAAGCTTTCTTT.

The J gene is TRBJ2-7, the V gene TRBV2, with 11 bases fitting TRBD1. The CDR3 has 15 amino acids. Germline V CDR1 and CDR2: SNHLY, FYNNEI. The CDR3 nucleotides read TGTGCCAGCAGAGAAGGGACAGGGGGCTCCTACGAGCAGTACGTC. It translates to CASREGTGGSYEQYV.

The chain couples TRBV7-9 to TRBJ1-2; 10 bases line up with TRBD1. The V and J ends lost 5 bases and 7 bases, in that order; junction bases with no gene match: 7. The germline V gene has CDR1 SEHNR and CDR2 FQNEAQ (reference sequence). The CDR3 extends over 14 amino acids. Written as DNA, the CDR3 is TGTGCCAGCAGCGAGGAAGGGACAGGGGCTGGCTACACCTTC. It translates to CASSEEGTGAGYTF. Combining the CDR3 with reference TRBV7-9 and TRBJ1-2 gives the whole variable domain DTGVSQNPRHKITKRGQNVTFRCDPISEHNRLYWYRQTLGQGPEFLTYFQNEAQLEKSRLLSDRFSAERPKGSFSTLEIQRTEQGDSAMYLCASSEEGTGAGYTFGSGTRLTVV.

The rearrangement joins TRBV9 to TRBJ2-3; TRBD2 matches 10 bases. The CDR3 consists of 17 residues. From germline, CDR1 is SGDLS and CDR2 YYNGEE. V lost 4 bases, J lost 3 bases, and 11 bases stayed unmatched. The CDR3 sequence is CASSSAGLAAKTDTQYF. CDR3 bases: TGTGCCAGCAGCTCGGCCGGACTAGCGGCTAAAACAGATACGCAGTATTTT.

In this sample, this clone turned up once. This rearrangement joins TRBV12-3 or TRBV12-4 to TRBJ2-7; D not resolved. This CDR3 has 13 residues. Trimming took 3 bases from V and 3 from J, leaving 9 bases between them. CDR3 coding DNA: TGTGCCAGCAGTTTGGGCAGTAGCTACGAGCAGTACTTC. Amino acids: CASSLGSSYEQYF.

The V call is TRBV19, the J call TRBJ2-1; maybe TRBD1 (6 bases). This CDR3 region has 15 residues. Germline-derived CDR1 and CDR2 are LNHDA and SQIVND (reference sequence). V lost 0 bases, J lost 7 bases, and 13 bases lay in between. CDR3 amino acids: CASSIDPGRGNEQFF. The CDR3 DNA reads TGTGCCAGTAGTATAGATCCTGGCAGGGGAAATGAGCAGTTCTTC.

The CDR3 bases are TGTGCCAGCAGCCCTAGGACAGGGACGAACACTGAAGCTTTCTTT. Translating it yields CASSPRTGTNTEAFF. The chain recombines TRBV5-4 with TRBJ1-1; 8 bases are a match to TRBD1. In germline, CDR1 is SGHNT, CDR2 YYREEE (reference sequence). This CDR3 is 15 amino acids long. Germline trimming cut 4 bases from V and 1 base from J; bases unmatched to any gene: 6.